Below are 29 T cell receptor beta chains sequenced from a single sample in a study of spatial heterogeneity in lung cancer. TCRdb reanalysed the 5' RACE reads using MiXCR and keeps one entry per CDR3 protein. The sample gives more than 25,000 distinct CDR3 sequences, approximately 5.6% of which show up once; around 21% is in the top ten. Time point noted: blood at routine non-recurrence follow-up after resection. Sequencing was performed on whole RNA extracted from tumor and nontumor lung tissue, or from frozen PBMC, and the material was left unsorted. Specimen: PBMCs, collected at follow-up. These receptors all stem from a male donor with early-stage non-small cell lung cancer.

This clonotype was seen ten or more times. The chain joins TRBV9 to TRBJ2-1, with TRBD2 matching 11 bases. Germline CDR1 is SGDLS and CDR2 is YYNGEE. V shed 3 bases, J shed 3 bases, and the junction held 2 bases outside the gene matches. CDR3 size: 15 residues. CDR3 in amino acids: CASSAGLADYNEQFF. The CDR3 nucleotides read TGTGCCAGCAGCGCGGGACTAGCGGACTACAATGAGCAGTTCTTC.

This clonotype was seen a handful of times. V gene TRBV12-3 or TRBV12-4 combines with J gene TRBJ2-1; unclear D gene. This CDR3 contains 13 residues. Trimming removed 0 bases from V and 6 bases from J, with 6 bases in between. The CDR3, as DNA: TGTGCCAGCAGTTTAGCGCGTATCAATGAGCAGTTCTTC. The encoded protein is CASSLARINEQFF.

The chain joins TRBV7-9 to TRBJ1-1; D uncertain. Germline V CDR1 and CDR2: SEHNR, FQNEAQ (reference sequence). The V and J ends lost 5 bases and 1 base respectively, with 14 bases between them. The CDR3 is 15 residues long. The CDR3 DNA reads as TGTGCCAGCAGCCCCCAAGGGTACGGGAACACTGAAGCTTTCTTT. Amino acids: CASSPQGYGNTEAFF.

V usage is TRBV7-2 and J usage is TRBJ2-1; 7 bases are a match to TRBD2. The CDR3 loop spans 17 amino acids. Germline assignment: CDR1 SGHTA and CDR2 FQGNSA. Trimming at V came to 4 bases and at J to 6 bases, leaving 15 bases not matched to a gene. CDR3 in amino acids: CASSSSPAGAVGNEQFF. The CDR3 DNA follows: TGTGCCAGCAGCTCCTCTCCTGCGGGAGCTGTGGGCAATGAGCAGTTCTTC. The variable domain in full, with the rest retrieved from reference TRBV7-2 and TRBJ2-1, is GAGVSQSPSNKVTEKGKDVELRCDPISGHTALYWYRQSLGQGLEFLIYFQGNSAPDKSGLPSDRFSAERTGGSVSTLTIQRTQQEDSAVYLCASSSSPAGAVGNEQFFGPGTRLTVL.

This chain connects TRBV5-4 to TRBJ2-3; 10 bases are a match to TRBD2. The CDR3 extends over 15 amino acids. Unmatched junction bases numbered 5, after V lost 2 bases and J lost 5 bases. Germline CDR1 and CDR2: SGHNT and YYREEE (reference sequence). The CDR3: CASSLAGGLGDTQYF. CDR3 sequence (DNA): TGTGCCAGCAGCTTAGCGGGAGGGCTGGGAGATACGCAGTATTTT.

This clonotype is medium-sized within its sample. The V and J genes are TRBV7-2 and TRBJ2-2; 7 bases align to TRBD1. The CDR3 totals 16 residues. Trimming took 2 bases from V and 3 from J; bases not matched to a gene: 6. CDR1 is SGHTA and CDR2 is FQGNSA in the germline V gene. As DNA, the CDR3 is TGTGCCAGCAGCTTACCGACAGGGCAGGACACCGGGGAGCTGTTTTTT. It translates to CASSLPTGQDTGELFF.

This clonotype was found many times. This rearrangement joins TRBV5-1 to TRBJ1-1, with D unclear. The V gene lost 5 bases and the J gene lost 5 bases, with 13 bases spanning the gap. The CDR3 consists of 13 residues. Germline CDR1 reads SGHRS; CDR2 reads YFSETQ. CDR3 DNA sequence: TGCGCCAGCAGTTCGGAATATGGGACTGAAGCTTTCTTT. Its protein product is CASSSEYGTEAFF.

This clonotype was observed at least ten times. V is TRBV10-3 and J is TRBJ2-3; 10 bases are shared with TRBD2. Germline values: CDR1 ENHRY, CDR2 SYGVKD. V trimming: 0 bases; J trimming: 7 bases; junction bases outside the gene matches: 4. The CDR3 is made up of 15 amino acids. The CDR3 is CAISESSSGRHTQYF. DNA for the CDR3: TGTGCCATCAGTGAGTCGTCTAGCGGGAGACATACGCAGTATTTT.

The chain combines TRBV6-2 or TRBV6-3 with TRBJ2-7, with D uncertain. Germline loops: CDR1 MNHEY, CDR2 SVGEGT. V was shortened by 0 bases and J by 4 bases, with 19 bases between the two germline ends. The CDR3 totals 17 residues. CDR3 nucleotides: TGTGCCAGCAGTTACTCGAGAGGTGTCGGGCTACAGTACGAGCAGTACGTC. Amino acids: CASSYSRGVGLQYEQYV.

This sequence joins TRBV12-5 and TRBJ2-7; D not resolved. The CDR3 consists of 15 residues. Germline V gene lookup returns CDR1 LGHNT and CDR2 FRNRAP. Trimming stripped 2 bases from V and 3 bases from J, with 14 bases between. CDR3 protein: CASGLLYEYIYEQYF. The CDR3 coding sequence is TGTGCTAGTGGTTTGCTCTATGAGTATATCTACGAGCAGTACTTC.

This clonotype was seen only a few times. This chain joins TRBV24-1 and TRBJ2-1; tentatively, D is TRBD1 or TRBD2 (6 bases each). Germline-derived CDR1 and CDR2 are KGHDR and SFDVKD. V lost 4 bases to trimming and J lost 7 bases, with 19 bases between them. The CDR3 is 16 amino acids. CDR3 loop: CATSEPGGGIVNEQFF. DNA of the CDR3: TGTGCCACCAGTGAACCTGGGGGCGGGATTGTTAATGAGCAGTTCTTC.

At least ten counts were recorded for this clonotype. V and J are TRBV30 and TRBJ2-2; 8 bases map to TRBD1. V lost 8 bases, J lost 6 bases, and 11 bases stayed unmatched. The CDR3 has 14 amino acids. Germline V CDR1 and CDR2: GTSNPN, SVGIG (reference sequence). The chain's CDR3 is CAGNQGARAGELFF. The CDR3 nucleotides are TGTGCCGGTAACCAGGGGGCACGGGCCGGGGAGCTGTTTTTT.

This clonotype was seen many times. The chain combines TRBV6-1 with TRBJ2-6, with D perhaps TRBD2 (5 bases). Trimming stripped 8 bases from V and 7 bases from J, with 12 bases between. CDR3 size: 13 residues. Germline loops: CDR1 MNHNS, CDR2 SASEGT. CDR3 in DNA: TGTGCCAGCCTAGTACCGGGAGCCAACGTCCTGACTTTC. Protein product: CASLVPGANVLTF.

This clonotype was detected many times. J is TRBJ1-5 and V is TRBV6-2 or TRBV6-3; the D is unclear. This CDR3 has 14 residues. The V and J ends lost 7 bases and 2 bases respectively, with 12 bases between them. Looked up from germline, CDR1 is MNHEY and CDR2 is SVGEGT. CDR3 in amino acids: CASTQTSGNQPQHF. CDR3 coding DNA: TGTGCCAGCACTCAGACTTCGGGCAATCAGCCCCAGCATTTT.

This chain uses TRBV4-3 with TRBJ2-2, with D maybe TRBD2 (5 bases). Trimming took 4 bases from V and 6 from J, leaving 15 bases between them. The CDR3 spans 15 residues. Per germline, CDR1 LGHNA and CDR2 YSLEER. CDR3 loop: CASSPQWRAPGELFF. For the CDR3, the DNA is TGCGCCAGCAGCCCCCAATGGCGGGCCCCCGGGGAGCTGTTTTTT.

There are a few counts of this clonotype. The chain joins TRBV19 to TRBJ1-5; D is ambiguous. Germline lookup yields CDR1 LNHDA and CDR2 SQIVND (reference sequence). V was pared by 0 bases and J by 1 base, with 7 bases between. CDR3 length: 15 amino acids. The CDR3 nucleotides are TGTGCCAGTAGTATAGAGAAGGCCAGCAATCAGCCCCAGCATTTT. Translation gives CASSIEKASNQPQHF.

The chain joins TRBV6-5 to TRBJ1-3; D not resolved. The CDR3 runs 17 residues. V lost 5 bases to trimming and J lost 0 bases, with 17 bases between them. Germline V gene lookup returns CDR1 MNHEY and CDR2 SVGAGI. Here the CDR3 DNA reads TGTGCCAGCAGTCGCGCGGCTCTAGCCTTCTCTGGAAACACCATATATTTT. Protein sequence: CASSRAALAFSGNTIYF.

V usage is TRBV18 and J usage is TRBJ2-1, with D maybe TRBD2 (5 bases). The CDR3 covers 15 residues. V shed 2 bases and J shed 2 bases, with 10 bases lying between them. Germline loops: CDR1 KGHSH, CDR2 LQKENI. This CDR3 reads CASSPRTGAYNEQFF. The CDR3 region has the DNA TGTGCCAGCTCACCAAGGACTGGGGCCTACAATGAGCAGTTCTTC.

This clonotype was counted many times. The V gene is TRBV20-1, the J gene TRBJ2-2; TRBD1 aligns across 9 bases. Unmatched junction bases numbered 3, after V lost 5 bases and J lost 5 bases. Germline CDR1 is DFQATT and CDR2 is SNEGSKA (reference sequence). CDR3 length: 13 residues. The DNA for the CDR3 is TGCAGTGCTCCCGGACAGGGGACCGGGGAGCTGTTTTTT. This codes for CSAPGQGTGELFF.

This chain joins TRBV5-1 and TRBJ2-1, with a weak D call TRBD2 (6 bases). V was pared by 4 bases and J by 7 bases, with 18 bases between. CDR3 length equals 15 residues. Per the germline V gene, CDR1 is SGHRS and CDR2 is YFSETQ. CDR3 sequence reads: CASSPAPGLLNEQFF. CDR3 nucleotides: TGCGCCAGCAGCCCGGCTCCGGGACTTTTAAATGAGCAGTTCTTC.

The table lists this clonotype with a few counts. CDR3 DNA sequence: TGTGCCAGCAGTCCACGATCTGGGGCCAACGTCCTGACTTTC. This codes for CASSPRSGANVLTF. V is TRBV12-3 or TRBV12-4 and J is TRBJ2-6; D uncertain. This CDR3 has 14 residues. V gave up 5 bases and J gave up 1 base, with 6 bases separating them.

The DNA of the CDR3 is TGTGCCAGCAGCACGGGGACTAGCGGGAGGGCCATAAATACGCAGTATTTT. Amino acids: CASSTGTSGRAINTQYF. The chain employs TRBV11-3 and TRBJ2-3, with 16 bases lining up with TRBD2. J gave up 7 bases and V 5 bases, and 9 bases lay outside the gene matches. Per the germline V gene, CDR1 is SGHNT and CDR2 is YENEEA. This CDR3 is built from 17 residues.

This clonotype was recorded at least ten times. This chain uses TRBV14 with TRBJ2-5; D gene ambiguous. Trimming took off 0 bases at V and 5 bases at J, with 13 bases between the two ends. This CDR3 region has 15 residues. Germline V gene lookup returns CDR1 SGHDN and CDR2 FVKESK. The CDR3 protein is CASSQELGLGETQYF. CDR3 bases: TGTGCCAGCAGCCAAGAACTGGGTCTTGGGGAGACCCAGTACTTC.

This clonotype was seen many times. The chain is built from TRBV2 and TRBJ1-3; D remains ambiguous. Trimming removed 3 bases at V and 0 bases at J, with 12 bases between. The germline CDR1 and CDR2 sequences are SNHLY and FYNNEI. The CDR3 covers 16 residues. Here the CDR3 DNA reads TGTGCCAGCAGTGACCATACCCAGGCCTCTGGAAACACCATATATTTT. Its translation is CASSDHTQASGNTIYF.

This clonotype came up many times. J is TRBJ1-3 and V is TRBV7-2; 7 nucleotides line up with TRBD1. The CDR3 is made up of 15 amino acids. Trimming at V came to 4 bases and at J to 4 bases, leaving 7 bases not matched to a gene. Germline CDR1 is SGHTA and CDR2 is FQGNSA. The CDR3, as DNA: TGTGCCAGCAGCTCGCTGACAGGGTCAGGAAACACCATATATTTT. It encodes CASSSLTGSGNTIYF.

The sample holds many counts of this clonotype. The rearrangement links TRBV11-3 to TRBJ2-3; the match to TRBD2 covers 7 bases. The CDR3 spans 15 residues. The germline CDR1 and CDR2 sequences are SGHNT and YENEEA. The J segment lost 5 bases and the V segment lost 5 bases, leaving 10 bases of the junction unmatched. The CDR3 DNA reads as TGTGCCAGCAGCCCGATCGGGACTACCCAAGATACGCAGTATTTT. Translation: CASSPIGTTQDTQYF.

The chain combines TRBV12-3 or TRBV12-4 with TRBJ1-6; D is possibly TRBD1 (5 bases). Between the trimmed V and J ends, which lost 6 bases and 6 bases, there was a span of 9 bases. The CDR3 is 13 residues long. The CDR3 DNA reads as TGTGCCAGCAGCAGGGACGTTAATTCACCCCTCCACTTT. Amino acids: CASSRDVNSPLHF.

The chain combines TRBV11-2 with TRBJ1-4; 7 bases are shared with TRBD1. The CDR3 spans 17 residues. V was clipped by 5 bases and J by 1 base; unmatched bases: 10. Germline V gene sequence: CDR1 SGHAT, CDR2 FQNNGV. In DNA form, the CDR3 reads TGTGCCAGCAGCCGAACCGGGACAGTGAGAACTAATGAAAAACTGTTTTTT. It encodes CASSRTGTVRTNEKLFF.

Details on this clonotype: A read error is possible here, since a much larger clone lies one base away. This rearrangement joins TRBV29-1 to TRBJ2-5, with TRBD2 identical over 7 bases. V trimming: 5 bases; J trimming: 5 bases; junction bases outside the gene matches: 8. CDR1 SQVTM and CDR2 ANQGSEA come from the germline V gene. The CDR3 runs to 13 residues. Here the CDR3 reads CSVRGTNAETQYF. The CDR3 DNA follows: TGCAGCGTTAGAGGGACTAATGCGGAGACCCAGTACTTC. Using reference TRBV29-1 and TRBJ2-5 for the parts outside the CDR3, the full variable domain is SAVISQKPSRDICQRGTSLTIQCQVDSQVTMMFWYRQQPGQSLTLIATANQGSEATYESGFVIDKFPISRPNLTFSTLTVSNMSPEDSSIYLCSVRGTNAETQYFGPGTRLLVL.